The clone carrying this TCR beta chain showed up just a few times. Its target is not known. The record originates from a study of Ad26.COV2.S vaccination and SARS-CoV-2 variants. Assay: immunoSEQ multiplex PCR; the TCRdb copy retains only in-frame clones and omits some. The repertoire has roughly 40,000 clones, roughly 80% of them found once; the top ten carry less than 60%. The CDR3 runs to 16 residues. Looked up from germline, CDR1 is GTSNPN and CDR2 is SVGIG (reference sequence). J gave up 1 base and V 5 bases, and 6 bases lay outside the gene matches. Study findings and constraints: For non-spike TCRs, breadth in vaccine recipients resembled that in placebo recipients. TCR breadth and depth estimates may have understated total T cell responses.

This clonotype originated in a human donor who had recovered from COVID-19. The gene calls are TRBV30 and TRBJ2-3; 13 nucleotides line up with TRBD2. Sequenced here: peripheral blood, sampled after recovery from COVID-19. CDR3 loop: CAWGGLAGARTDTQYF. The CDR3 bases are TGTGCCTGGGGCGGACTAGCGGGGGCGCGCACAGATACGCAGTATTTT.